Below are 12 T cell receptor beta chains sequenced from a single sample in a study of response to subunit inactivated influenza vaccine. From the RT-PCR reads, TCRdb called clonotypes with MiXCR, one entry per CDR3 protein. This sample has hundreds of thousands of distinct CDR3 sequences, with around 8% found just once. The sample here was PBMCs from blood, taken around 25 months after vaccination. These receptors were obtained from a man aged 50-75 years who received an inactivated influenza vaccine.

This clonotype has more than one count but fewer than ten. The gene calls are TRBV27 and TRBJ2-5; 10 positions match TRBD2. This CDR3 is 13 amino acids long. Germline values: CDR1 MNHEY, CDR2 SMNVEV (reference sequence). J lost 7 bases, V lost 2 bases, and 1 base had no gene match. In DNA form, the CDR3 reads TGTGCCAGCAGTTTAGCTAGCGGGGGGACCCAGTACTTC. Protein sequence: CASSLASGGTQYF.

The table lists this clonotype with a few counts. This sequence joins TRBV20-1 and TRBJ2-1; D ambiguous. The CDR3 totals 11 residues. Trimming took off 3 bases at V and 8 bases at J, with 8 bases between the two ends. Germline assignment: CDR1 DFQATT and CDR2 SNEGSKA (reference sequence). CDR3 protein: CSARNFDEQFF. The CDR3 bases are TGCAGTGCTAGGAACTTCGATGAGCAGTTCTTC.

The table lists this clonotype with many counts. The V call is TRBV15, the J call TRBJ2-7, with 10 bases fitting TRBD2. The CDR3 extends over 15 amino acids. Germline V lookup: CDR1 LNHNV, CDR2 YYDKDF (reference sequence). After removal of 3 bases from V and 6 bases from J, the junction contained 8 bases not matched to a gene. CDR3 in amino acids: CATSSPSGRASEQYF. In DNA, the CDR3 is TGTGCCACCAGCAGCCCAAGCGGGAGGGCCTCCGAGCAGTACTTC.

This chain joins TRBV6-5 and TRBJ2-7; 10 nucleotides align to TRBD2. The germline gives CDR1 MNHEY, CDR2 SVGAGI. With 2 bases clipped from V and 9 bases from J, the junction kept 7 bases outside the gene matches. The CDR3 runs 14 residues. For the CDR3, the DNA is TGTGCCAGCAGTTACAAAGCGGGAGGGCCCGGGCAGTACTTC. Translated, it gives CASSYKAGGPGQYF.

The sample holds one count of this clonotype. The chain combines TRBV5-1 with TRBJ2-5; D is unresolved. Germline V gives CDR1 SGHRS, CDR2 YFSETQ. Trimming cost V 0 bases and J 5 bases, with 17 bases left between them. The length of the CDR3 is 16 residues. The CDR3 here is CASSLDGALAVETQYF. The CDR3 nucleotides read TGCGCCAGCAGCTTGGACGGAGCCCTGGCAGTGGAGACCCAGTACTTC.

The rearrangement uses TRBV5-1 and TRBJ2-5; 9 bases fit TRBD2. V dropped 1 base and J dropped 1; count of bases not matched to a gene: 2. The CDR3 is made up of 15 amino acids. Germline assignment: CDR1 SGHRS and CDR2 YFSETQ. The CDR3 DNA reads TGCGCCAGCAGCTTGTCTAGCGGGATCCAAGAGACCCAGTACTTC. Translated, it gives CASSLSSGIQETQYF.

This clonotype was found many times. The chain links TRBV4-2 to TRBJ2-3; D is unresolved. The CDR3 loop spans 14 amino acids. V was cut by 4 bases and J by 0 bases, with 8 bases left in between. Germline V gene lookup returns CDR1 LGHNA and CDR2 YNFKEQ. The CDR3 spells CASSPSASTDTQYF. CDR3 nucleotide sequence: TGTGCCAGCAGCCCAAGTGCTAGCACAGATACGCAGTATTTT.

The V call is TRBV4-1, the J call TRBJ2-5; no firm D call. This CDR3 spans 14 amino acids. Germline CDR1 MGHRA, CDR2 YSYEKL. V was trimmed by 0 bases and J by 6 bases, leaving 11 bases between them. CDR3 in amino acids: CASSQDVSSKTQYF. The CDR3 DNA is TGCGCCAGCAGCCAAGATGTCAGCTCGAAGACCCAGTACTTC.

There are a few counts of this clonotype. V usage is TRBV6-5 and J usage is TRBJ2-7; TRBD2 matches 7 bases. Unmatched junction bases numbered 1, after V lost 2 bases and J lost 0 bases. Per the germline V gene, CDR1 is MNHEY and CDR2 is SVGAGI. The CDR3 has 14 amino acids. The CDR3 reads CASSYGRASYEQYF. CDR3 bases: TGTGCCAGCAGTTACGGGAGGGCCTCCTACGAGCAGTACTTC.

This clonotype was seen only a few times. V is TRBV20-1 and J is TRBJ1-2, with unresolved D. Trimming pared 0 bases from V and 3 bases from J, leaving 11 bases between. Germline V gene lookup returns CDR1 DFQATT and CDR2 SNEGSKA (reference sequence). The CDR3 has 14 residues. CDR3 bases: TGCAGTGCTAGAGATTTTGCACGCGACTATGGCTACACCTTC. Translated: CSARDFARDYGYTF.

This clonotype was recorded many times. CDR3 sequence (DNA): TGTGCCAGCAGCTTACCGGGGAATGAGCAGTTCTTC. Its translation is CASSLPGNEQFF. The rearrangement uses TRBV13 and TRBJ2-1, with D perhaps matching TRBD2 (5 bases). CDR1 PRHDT and CDR2 FYEKMQ come from the germline V gene (reference sequence). The germline V and J ends were trimmed by 2 bases and 7 bases, with 6 bases remaining between them. CDR3 size: 12 residues.

The V gene is TRBV20-1, the J gene TRBJ2-1; the match to TRBD1 covers 8 bases. The germline V gene has CDR1 DFQATT and CDR2 SNEGSKA (reference sequence). CDR3 length equals 17 residues. J gave up 2 bases and V 7 bases, and 16 bases lay outside the gene matches. The CDR3: CSGASAGTGRTYNEQFF. In DNA form, the CDR3 reads TGCAGTGGCGCGTCAGCCGGGACAGGCAGAACCTACAATGAGCAGTTCTTC.